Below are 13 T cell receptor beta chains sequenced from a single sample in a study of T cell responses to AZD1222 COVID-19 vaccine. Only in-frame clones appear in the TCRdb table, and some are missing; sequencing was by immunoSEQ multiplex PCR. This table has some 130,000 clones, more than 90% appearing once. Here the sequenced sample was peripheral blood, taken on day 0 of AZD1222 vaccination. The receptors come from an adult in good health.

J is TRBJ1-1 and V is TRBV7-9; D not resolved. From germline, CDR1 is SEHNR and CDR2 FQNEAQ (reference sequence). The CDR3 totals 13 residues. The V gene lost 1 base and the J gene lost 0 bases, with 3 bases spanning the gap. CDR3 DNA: TGTGCCAGCAGCTTAGAGGTGAACACTGAAGCTTTCTTT. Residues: CASSLEVNTEAFF.

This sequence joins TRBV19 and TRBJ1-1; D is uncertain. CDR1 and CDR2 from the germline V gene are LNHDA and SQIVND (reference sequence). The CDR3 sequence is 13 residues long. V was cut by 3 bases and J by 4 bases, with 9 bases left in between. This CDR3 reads CASSITRGTEAFF. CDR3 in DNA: TGTGCCAGTAGTATCACGCGAGGCACTGAAGCTTTCTTT. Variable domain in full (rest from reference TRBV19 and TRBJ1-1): DGGITQSPKYLFRKEGQNVTLSCEQNLNHDAMYWYRQDPGQGLRLIYYSQIVNDFQKGDIAEGYSVSREKKESFPLTVTSAQKNPTAFYLCASSITRGTEAFFGQGTRLTVV.

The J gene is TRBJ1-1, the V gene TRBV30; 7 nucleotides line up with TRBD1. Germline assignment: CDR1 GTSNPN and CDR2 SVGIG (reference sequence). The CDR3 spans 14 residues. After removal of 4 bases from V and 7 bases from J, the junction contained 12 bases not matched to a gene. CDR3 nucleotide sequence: TGTGCCTGGAACTGGGACAGCTTAACTATTGAAGCTTTCTTT. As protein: CAWNWDSLTIEAFF.

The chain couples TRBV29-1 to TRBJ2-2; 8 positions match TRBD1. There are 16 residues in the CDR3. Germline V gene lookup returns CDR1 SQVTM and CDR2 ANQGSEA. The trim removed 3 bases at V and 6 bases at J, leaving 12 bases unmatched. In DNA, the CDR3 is TGCAGCGTTGAGGGTTCACAGGGGGTCGTCGCCGGGGAGCTGTTTTTT. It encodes CSVEGSQGVVAGELFF.

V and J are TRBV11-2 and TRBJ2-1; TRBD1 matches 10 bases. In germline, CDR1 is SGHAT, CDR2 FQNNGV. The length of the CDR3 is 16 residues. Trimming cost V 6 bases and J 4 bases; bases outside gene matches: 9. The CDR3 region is CASRIPGQGPYNEQFF. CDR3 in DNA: TGTGCCAGCAGGATACCGGGACAGGGGCCATACAATGAGCAGTTCTTC.

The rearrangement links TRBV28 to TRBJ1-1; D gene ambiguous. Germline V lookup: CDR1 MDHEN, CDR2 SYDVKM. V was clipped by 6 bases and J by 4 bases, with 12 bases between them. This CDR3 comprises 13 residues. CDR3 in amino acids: CASSIPGVTEAFF. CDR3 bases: TGTGCCAGCAGCATTCCCGGGGTCACTGAAGCTTTCTTT.

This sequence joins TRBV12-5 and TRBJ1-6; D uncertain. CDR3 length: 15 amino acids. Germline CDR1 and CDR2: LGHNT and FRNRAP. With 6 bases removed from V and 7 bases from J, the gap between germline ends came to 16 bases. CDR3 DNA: TGTGCTAGTGGCCCCGCCTCGACGGGGAATTCACCCCTCCACTTT. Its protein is CASGPASTGNSPLHF.

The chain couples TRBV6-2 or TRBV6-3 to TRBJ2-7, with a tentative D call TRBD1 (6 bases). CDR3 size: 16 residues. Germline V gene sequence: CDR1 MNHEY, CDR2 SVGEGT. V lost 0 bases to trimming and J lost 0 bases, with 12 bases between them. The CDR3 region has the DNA TGTGCCAGCAGTTACTCGTCCAGGGGACGCTCCTACGAGCAGTACTTC. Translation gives CASSYSSRGRSYEQYF.

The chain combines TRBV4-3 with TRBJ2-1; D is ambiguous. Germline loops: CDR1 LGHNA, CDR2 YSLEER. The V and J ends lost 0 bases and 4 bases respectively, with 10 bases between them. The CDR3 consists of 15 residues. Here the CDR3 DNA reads TGCGCCAGCAGCCAAGATGTCCTCTATTACAATGAGCAGTTCTTC. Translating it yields CASSQDVLYYNEQFF.

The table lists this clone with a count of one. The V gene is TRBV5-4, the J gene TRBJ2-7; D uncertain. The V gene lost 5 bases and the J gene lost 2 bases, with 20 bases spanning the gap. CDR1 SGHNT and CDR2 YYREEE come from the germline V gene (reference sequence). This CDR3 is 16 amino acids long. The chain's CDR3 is CASRRADAPEPYEQYF. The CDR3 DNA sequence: TGTGCCAGCAGACGAGCAGACGCACCCGAACCCTACGAGCAGTACTTC.

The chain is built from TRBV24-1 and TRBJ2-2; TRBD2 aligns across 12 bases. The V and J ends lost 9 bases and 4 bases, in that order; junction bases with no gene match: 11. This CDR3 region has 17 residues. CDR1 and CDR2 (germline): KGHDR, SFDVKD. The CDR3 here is CATSDLMGLAGTGELFF. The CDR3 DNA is TGTGCCACCTCTGACCTGATGGGACTAGCGGGCACCGGGGAGCTGTTTTTT.

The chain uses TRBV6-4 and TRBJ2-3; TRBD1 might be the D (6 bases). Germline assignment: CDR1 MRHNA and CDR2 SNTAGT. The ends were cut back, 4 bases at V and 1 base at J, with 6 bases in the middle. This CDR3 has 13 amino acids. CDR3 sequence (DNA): TGTGCCAGCAGTGGACAGGGCACAGATACGCAGTATTTT. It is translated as CASSGQGTDTQYF.

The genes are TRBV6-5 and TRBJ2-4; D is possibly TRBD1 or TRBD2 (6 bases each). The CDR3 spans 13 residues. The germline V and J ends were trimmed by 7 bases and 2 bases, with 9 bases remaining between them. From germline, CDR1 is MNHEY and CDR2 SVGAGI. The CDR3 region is CASKGGPKNIQYF. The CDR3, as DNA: TGTGCCAGCAAGGGGGGTCCCAAAAACATTCAGTACTTC.